These 19 T cell receptor beta chains share one sample of origin, sequenced in a study of OX40 agonist ivuxolimab in advanced cancers. Sequencing was performed with immunoSEQ multiplex PCR; in TCRdb, only in-frame clones are kept and a portion is missing. The sample consists of roughly 73,000 clones, around 88% of them appearing once. Here the sequenced sample was CD4+ or CD8+ T cells sorted from blood, taken in a trial of the OX40 agonist ivuxolimab. The source is an adult with an advanced solid tumor such as melanoma, head and neck, liver or kidney cancer.

V gene TRBV6-6 combines with J gene TRBJ2-7; 8 nucleotides align to TRBD2. V lost 3 bases, J lost 0 bases, and 4 bases stayed unmatched. The CDR3 sequence is 15 residues long. The germline V gene encodes CDR1 MNHNY and CDR2 SVGAGI (reference sequence). In DNA form, the CDR3 reads TGTGCCAGCAGTTATAACGGACTAGCCTCCTACGAGCAGTACTTC. Its protein product is CASSYNGLASYEQYF.

The rearrangement uses TRBV11-2 and TRBJ1-1; D call uncertain. CDR1 is SGHAT, CDR2 FQNNGV, per germline. The germline V and J ends were trimmed by 8 bases and 5 bases, with 15 bases remaining between them. This CDR3 contains 13 residues. DNA for the CDR3: TGTGCCAGCGCCTCGGGAGCGGAAACTGAAGCTTTCTTT. Protein sequence: CASASGAETEAFF.

The table lists this clone with a count of one. The J gene is TRBJ2-1, the V gene TRBV2, with 7 bases that match TRBD1. V shed 4 bases and J 8 bases; nucleotides not matched to a gene: 8. This CDR3 is 14 amino acids long. The germline V gene encodes CDR1 SNHLY and CDR2 FYNNEI. The CDR3 DNA is TGTGCCAGCAGTGCTGGGACAGTAATCGATGAGCAGTTCTTC. This codes for CASSAGTVIDEQFF. The whole variable domain, filled in from reference TRBV2 and TRBJ2-1, reads EPEVTQTPSHQVTQMGQEVILRCVPISNHLYFYWYRQILGQKVEFLVSFYNNEISEKSEIFDDQFSVERPDGSNFTLKIRSTKLEDSAMYFCASSAGTVIDEQFFGPGTRLTVL.

This chain uses TRBV10-3 with TRBJ2-1; unclear D gene. Germline loops: CDR1 ENHRY, CDR2 SYGVKD. The V gene lost 3 bases and the J gene lost 0 bases, with 9 bases spanning the gap. The CDR3 is 15 residues long. This chain's CDR3 is CAISESDLSYNEQFF. Written as DNA, the CDR3 is TGTGCCATCAGTGAATCGGACCTCTCCTACAATGAGCAGTTCTTC.

The chain recombines TRBV5-1 with TRBJ2-5; tentatively, D is TRBD1 (6 bases). Germline V gives CDR1 SGHRS, CDR2 YFSETQ. The CDR3 has 15 residues. V lost 0 bases and J lost 5, with 14 bases in between. The CDR3 loop reads CASSLGGPFGETQYF. The DNA for the CDR3 is TGCGCCAGCAGCTTGGGGGGGCCTTTTGGGGAGACCCAGTACTTC.

The chain links TRBV5-6 to TRBJ1-2; D is possibly TRBD1 (5 bases). V was pared by 4 bases and J by 0 bases, with 10 bases between. CDR1 and CDR2 from the germline V gene are SGHDT and YYEEEE. CDR3 length: 14 residues. CDR3 nucleotides: TGTGCCAGCAGCCCAAGGGGACCTAACTATGGCTACACCTTC. This codes for CASSPRGPNYGYTF.

Concerning this clone: The sample carries other DNA sequences with the same CDR3. The rearrangement links TRBV11-2 to TRBJ2-5; D not resolved. The V gene lost 5 bases and the J gene lost 1 base, with 2 bases spanning the gap. The CDR3 totals 11 residues. The germline CDR1 and CDR2 sequences are SGHAT and FQNNGV. CDR3 nucleotides: TGTGCCAGCAGCCTCCAAGAGACCCAGTACTTC. As protein: CASSLQETQYF. Full variable domain (outside the CDR3, taken from reference TRBV11-2 and TRBJ2-5): EAGVAQSPRYKIIEKRQSVAFWCNPISGHATLYWYQQILGQGPKLLIQFQNNGVVDDSQLPKDRFSAERLKGVDSTLKIQPAKLEDSAVYLCASSLQETQYFGPGTRLLVL.

The rearrangement uses TRBV7-6 and TRBJ2-5; the D is unclear. From germline, CDR1 is SGHVS and CDR2 FNYEAQ. Trimming left V 7 bases short and J 7 bases short, with 13 bases between. This CDR3 region has 12 residues. In DNA form, the CDR3 reads TGTGCCAGCATGGGATGGGATAGGACCCAGTACTTC. The encoded protein is CASMGWDRTQYF.

The chain is built from TRBV10-3 and TRBJ2-2; 10 nucleotides agree with TRBD2. J was trimmed by 1 base and V by 10 bases; bases with no gene match: 6. This CDR3 contains 15 residues. Germline V gene lookup returns CDR1 ENHRY and CDR2 SYGVKD. For the CDR3, the DNA is TGTGCCACCTCCGGGACTAGCGAGAACACCGGGGAGCTGTTTTTT. It encodes CATSGTSENTGELFF.

As to this clone: At one of its ends the junction is not consistent with the germline gene, which may arise from a read error. The V and J genes are TRBV28 and TRBJ2-2; tentative D call: TRBD1 (6 bases). The CDR3 runs 16 residues. Germline assignment: CDR1 MDHEN and CDR2 SYDVKM. DNA of the CDR3: TGTGCCAGCAGTATCCCGGGACACATGAACGCCGGGGAGCTGTTTTTT. This encodes CASSIPGHMNAGELFF.

The rearrangement joins TRBV4-1 to TRBJ2-3; 9 nucleotides align to TRBD2. V was pared by 4 bases and J by 4 bases, with 9 bases of the junction left unmatched. The CDR3 contains 16 residues. Germline V gene sequence: CDR1 MGHRA, CDR2 YSYEKL. CDR3 in amino acids: CASSPRGLAGSDTQYF. The CDR3 DNA follows: TGCGCCAGCAGCCCCCGGGGTCTAGCGGGGTCAGATACGCAGTATTTT.

The genes are TRBV2 and TRBJ2-7; no firm D call. Trimming stripped 2 bases from V and 2 bases from J, with 4 bases between. The germline V gene has CDR1 SNHLY and CDR2 FYNNEI. The CDR3 extends over 12 amino acids. Here the CDR3 reads CASSEKAYEQYF. CDR3 coding DNA: TGTGCCAGCAGTGAAAAAGCCTACGAGCAGTACTTC.

The gene calls are TRBV27 and TRBJ2-1; perhaps TRBD2 as D (7 bases). The CDR3 contains 16 residues. CDR1 MNHEY and CDR2 SMNVEV come from the germline V gene (reference sequence). Trimming took off 4 bases at V and 1 base at J, with 14 bases between the two ends. The CDR3: CASSWGGPPSYNEQFF. CDR3 coding DNA: TGTGCCAGCAGTTGGGGGGGGCCCCCGTCCTACAATGAGCAGTTCTTC.

This clone was seen only once. V and J are TRBV15 and TRBJ1-4, with 10 positions matching TRBD1. The CDR3 is made up of 15 amino acids. CDR1 is LNHNV and CDR2 is YYDKDF in the germline V gene (reference sequence). Trimming at V came to 3 bases and at J to 8 bases, leaving 6 bases not matched to a gene. The CDR3 spells CATSSEDRGEEKLFF. As DNA, the CDR3 is TGTGCCACCAGCAGCGAGGACAGGGGGGAGGAAAAACTGTTTTTT.

The chain links TRBV30 to TRBJ1-2; D is unclear. The ends were cut back, 2 bases at V and 6 bases at J, with 13 bases in the middle. This CDR3 contains 13 residues. Germline V lookup: CDR1 GTSNPN, CDR2 SVGIG (reference sequence). The CDR3 DNA reads TGTGCCTGGAGTCGAGGGCCTAGTCATGGCTACACCTTC. Translated, it gives CAWSRGPSHGYTF.

As regards this clone: Other DNA sequences in the same sample also yield this CDR3. The J gene is TRBJ2-3, the V gene TRBV7-9, with D tentatively TRBD1 (5 bases). V lost 5 bases, J lost 3 bases, and 9 bases lay in between. Germline-derived CDR1 and CDR2 are SEHNR and FQNEAQ (reference sequence). This CDR3 comprises 13 residues. Here the CDR3 reads CASSLTGTDTQYF. DNA for the CDR3: TGTGCCAGCAGCCTAACAGGTACAGATACGCAGTATTTT.

The rearrangement joins TRBV7-6 to TRBJ2-2, with 9 bases that match TRBD2. From germline, CDR1 is SGHVS and CDR2 FNYEAQ. J gave up 3 bases and V 6 bases, and 11 bases lay outside the gene matches. The CDR3 is 17 amino acids. In DNA form, the CDR3 reads TGTGCCAGCAGAGAAAAAGGCGGGAGGGTGGACACCGGGGAGCTGTTTTTT. It specifies CASREKGGRVDTGELFF.

Only a few counts were recorded for this clone. The rearrangement uses TRBV28 and TRBJ2-7; TRBD1 might be the D (6 bases). The CDR3 loop spans 15 amino acids. Germline-derived CDR1 and CDR2 are MDHEN and SYDVKM. Trimming took 2 bases from V and 3 from J, leaving 14 bases between them. The CDR3 nucleotides are TGTGCCAGCAGTTTAGGCAGGGGACCTTTCTACGAGCAGTACTTC. Protein: CASSLGRGPFYEQYF.

The chain uses TRBV5-1 and TRBJ2-2; no firm D call. The CDR3 is made up of 13 amino acids. The ends were cut back, 5 bases at V and 6 bases at J, with 11 bases in the middle. Germline loops: CDR1 SGHRS, CDR2 YFSETQ. The CDR3 sequence: CASSLTRPGELFF. The CDR3 DNA follows: TGCGCCAGCAGTCTAACTCGGCCCGGGGAGCTGTTTTTT.